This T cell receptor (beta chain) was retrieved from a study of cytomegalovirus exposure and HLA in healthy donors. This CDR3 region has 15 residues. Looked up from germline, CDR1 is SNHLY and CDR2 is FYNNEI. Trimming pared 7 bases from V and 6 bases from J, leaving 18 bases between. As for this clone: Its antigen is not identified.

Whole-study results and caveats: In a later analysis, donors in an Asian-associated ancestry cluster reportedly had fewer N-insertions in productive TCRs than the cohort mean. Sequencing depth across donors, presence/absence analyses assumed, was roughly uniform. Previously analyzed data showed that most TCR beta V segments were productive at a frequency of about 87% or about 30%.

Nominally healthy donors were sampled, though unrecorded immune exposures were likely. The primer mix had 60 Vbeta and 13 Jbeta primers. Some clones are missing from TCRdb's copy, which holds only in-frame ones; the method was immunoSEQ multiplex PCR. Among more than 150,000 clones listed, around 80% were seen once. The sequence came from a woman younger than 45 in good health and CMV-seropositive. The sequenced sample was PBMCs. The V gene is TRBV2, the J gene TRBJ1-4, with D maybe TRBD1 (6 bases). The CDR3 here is CASKNEARQDEKLFF. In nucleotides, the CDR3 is TGTGCCAGCAAGAATGAGGCCCGACAGGATGAAAAACTGTTTTTT.